The next 26 T cell receptor beta chains were all read from a single sample in a study of blood T cell repertoires in COVID-19. Data came from immunoSEQ multiplex PCR; TCRdb stores just in-frame clones and leaves some out. The sample has around 190,000 clones; 84% are singletons. The specimen was PBMCs or T cells enriched from blood (not recorded which). These receptors were collected from a young woman who had recovered from COVID-19.

The chain employs TRBV27 and TRBJ2-1; perhaps TRBD2 as D (6 bases). V was shortened by 5 bases and J by 7 bases, with 15 bases between the two germline ends. Germline CDR1 is MNHEY and CDR2 is SMNVEV (reference sequence). The CDR3 is made up of 14 amino acids. The CDR3 loop is CASSRLAIGNEQFF. CDR3 in DNA: TGTGCCAGCAGTCGTCTAGCGATCGGGAATGAGCAGTTCTTC.

V usage is TRBV18 and J usage is TRBJ2-7, with D perhaps TRBD2 (5 bases). Germline V gene lookup returns CDR1 KGHSH and CDR2 LQKENI. The CDR3 totals 13 residues. Trimming stripped 3 bases from V and 6 bases from J, with 12 bases between. The CDR3 loop reads CASSPGLASEQYF. The CDR3 DNA sequence: TGTGCCAGCTCACCTGGGCTAGCAAGCGAGCAGTACTTC.

Regarding this clone: One end of the junction does not line up with germline, which may come from a read error. The J gene is TRBJ2-3, the V gene TRBV7-7, with 13 positions matching TRBD2. In germline, CDR1 is SSHAT, CDR2 FNYEAQ (reference sequence). The CDR3 totals 18 residues. Written as DNA, the CDR3 is TGTGCTAGCAGCCCAGAAGGGGGACTAGCGGGAAACACAGATACGCAGTATTTT. This codes for CASSPEGGLAGNTDTQYF.

The V and J genes are TRBV19 and TRBJ1-1, with D maybe TRBD1 (6 bases). Between the trimmed V and J ends, which lost 1 base and 0 bases, there was a span of 9 bases. The CDR3 contains 15 residues. CDR1 is LNHDA, CDR2 SQIVND, per germline (reference sequence). CDR3 DNA: TGTGCCAGTAGTATAGGACAGGCCATGAACACTGAAGCTTTCTTT. It translates to CASSIGQAMNTEAFF.

This chain uses TRBV11-2 with TRBJ2-1; maybe TRBD1 (6 bases). CDR3 length equals 14 residues. The V gene's germline CDR1 is SGHAT and CDR2 FQNNGV. Trimming left V 3 bases short and J 4 bases short, with 10 bases between. The CDR3 here is CASSFDQGYNEQFF. CDR3 in DNA: TGTGCCAGCAGCTTTGACCAGGGGTACAATGAGCAGTTCTTC.

The genes are TRBV7-8 and TRBJ1-2, with D perhaps matching TRBD1 (5 bases). CDR3 size: 16 residues. In germline, CDR1 is SGHVS, CDR2 FQNEAQ. V was pared by 1 base and J by 7 bases, with 19 bases between. The CDR3 DNA sequence: TGTGCCAGCAGCTTAGGAGCTCGTGGCAGGGATGTTGGCTACACCTTC. The encoded protein is CASSLGARGRDVGYTF.

The count of this clone is one. The V gene is TRBV7-2, the J gene TRBJ1-2; 9 bases agree with TRBD1. CDR1 SGHTA and CDR2 FQGNSA come from the germline V gene. Trimming at V came to 3 bases and at J to 4 bases, leaving 3 bases not matched to a gene. CDR3 length: 14 residues. DNA for the CDR3: TGTGCCAGCAGCTTCGACAGGGGGGCCTATGGCTACACCTTC. Amino acids: CASSFDRGAYGYTF. Together with reference TRBV7-2 and TRBJ1-2, the CDR3 gives the full variable domain: GAGVSQSPSNKVTEKGKDVELRCDPISGHTALYWYRQSLGQGLEFLIYFQGNSAPDKSGLPSDRFSAERTGGSVSTLTIQRTQQEDSAVYLCASSFDRGAYGYTFGSGTRLTVV.

The gene calls are TRBV25-1 and TRBJ1-2; 7 bases line up with TRBD1. CDR1 and CDR2 (germline): MGHDK, SYGVNS. The V gene end was trimmed by 6 bases and the J gene end by 7 bases; junction bases not matched to a gene: 2. The CDR3 is 11 residues long. CDR3 protein: CASRQGGGYTF. The CDR3, as DNA: TGTGCCAGCAGGCAGGGGGGTGGCTACACCTTC.

This clone was counted once. The V and J genes are TRBV4-2 and TRBJ2-7; D remains ambiguous. CDR1 and CDR2 from the germline V gene are LGHNA and YNFKEQ. V lost 1 base to trimming and J lost 0 bases, with 7 bases between them. CDR3 length equals 14 residues. For the CDR3, the DNA is TGTGCCAGCAGCCAAGGTCTAACCTCCTACGAGCAGTACTTC. This codes for CASSQGLTSYEQYF.

The chain employs TRBV4-1 and TRBJ2-7; tentative D call: TRBD2 (5 bases). V dropped 2 bases and J dropped 5 bases, with 16 bases sitting between them. The V gene's germline CDR1 is MGHRA and CDR2 YSYEKL. This CDR3 has 15 amino acids. CDR3 nucleotides: TGCGCCAGCAGCCAAATAACTCGGCGGGTCCACGAGCAGTACGTC. This gives the protein CASSQITRRVHEQYV.

V and J are TRBV5-1 and TRBJ2-3; 9 bases line up with TRBD1. The germline V gene encodes CDR1 SGHRS and CDR2 YFSETQ. The length of the CDR3 is 14 residues. Trimming took 4 bases from V and 6 from J; bases not matched to a gene: 6. The CDR3 here is CASSPGTGRDTQYF. DNA of the CDR3: TGCGCCAGCAGCCCCGGGACAGGGAGGGATACGCAGTATTTT.

The chain joins TRBV3-1 (or the pseudogene TRBV3-2) to TRBJ1-1; tentatively, D is TRBD1 (5 bases). Germline CDR1 and CDR2: LGHDT and YNNKEL (reference sequence). CDR3 size: 17 residues. The V and J ends lost 4 bases and 5 bases respectively, with 23 bases between them. CDR3 region: CASSPSQGRTGRTEAFF. DNA of the CDR3: TGTGCCAGCAGCCCCTCCCAGGGACGAACCGGGAGAACTGAAGCTTTCTTT.

This clone was observed a single time. The chain uses TRBV10-3 and TRBJ1-6, with 7 nucleotides matching TRBD1. Germline trimming cut 8 bases from V and 5 bases from J; bases unmatched to any gene: 3. The germline gives CDR1 ENHRY, CDR2 SYGVKD. This CDR3 spans 13 amino acids. Written as DNA, the CDR3 is TGTGCCATCGGGACAGAAAATAATTCACCCCTCCACTTT. Protein sequence: CAIGTENNSPLHF.

The chain is built from TRBV5-1 and TRBJ1-6; TRBD1 matches 8 bases. Germline assignment: CDR1 SGHRS and CDR2 YFSETQ. The CDR3 covers 18 residues. The V and J ends lost 0 bases and 8 bases, in that order; junction bases with no gene match: 13. The DNA for the CDR3 is TGCGCCAGCAGCTTGGCAGGGGGCTCGTTCCTGTCCCATTCACCCCTCCACTTT. Its translation is CASSLAGGSFLSHSPLHF.

This clone was counted a single time. The chain is built from TRBV5-4 and TRBJ1-2; a possible D gene is TRBD1 (5 bases). There are 13 residues in the CDR3. Germline CDR1 and CDR2: SGHNT and YYREEE (reference sequence). V lost 1 base to trimming and J lost 8 bases, with 12 bases between them. This CDR3 is CASSLLGPRGYTF. The CDR3 coding sequence is TGTGCCAGCAGCTTGTTGGGGCCCCGGGGCTACACCTTC.

The chain has TRBV10-3 and TRBJ1-6; 10 nucleotides agree with TRBD1. Germline CDR1 and CDR2: ENHRY and SYGVKD. Germline trimming cut 0 bases from V and 7 bases from J; bases unmatched to any gene: 12. The CDR3 contains 19 residues. As DNA, the CDR3 is TGTGCCATCAGTGAGTCGATTCCGGGACAGGGGTCAGGCAATTCACCCCTCCACTTT. Encoded protein: CAISESIPGQGSGNSPLHF.

This chain connects TRBV5-1 to TRBJ2-5; D is unresolved. Germline CDR1 and CDR2: SGHRS and YFSETQ. The CDR3 length is 12 residues. Trimming stripped 4 bases from V and 3 bases from J, with 7 bases between. In nucleotides, the CDR3 is TGCGCCAGCAGCCTAGTTGAAGAGACCCAGTACTTC. Protein product: CASSLVEETQYF.

The chain employs TRBV28 and TRBJ2-1; 13 bases fit TRBD2. V was pared by 4 bases and J by 7 bases, with 4 bases of the junction left unmatched. Germline V gene data show CDR1 as MDHEN and CDR2 as SYDVKM. The CDR3 totals 15 residues. In nucleotides, the CDR3 is TGTGCCAGCAGTTCGACTAGCGGGGGGAGGAATGAGCAGTTCTTC. Residues: CASSSTSGGRNEQFF.

This chain connects TRBV5-1 to TRBJ2-3; 10 nucleotides match TRBD2. From germline, CDR1 is SGHRS and CDR2 YFSETQ. V shed 0 bases, J shed 1 base, and the junction held 5 bases outside the gene matches. CDR3 length: 17 residues. CDR3 sequence reads: CASSLVPSGGGTDTQYF. In nucleotides, the CDR3 is TGCGCCAGCAGCTTGGTCCCTAGCGGGGGAGGCACAGATACGCAGTATTTT. The full variable domain, with the rest looked up from reference TRBV5-1 and TRBJ2-3, is KAGVTQTPRYLIKTRGQQVTLSCSPISGHRSVSWYQQTPGQGLQFLFEYFSETQRNKGNFPGRFSGRQFSNSRSEMNVSTLELGDSALYLCASSLVPSGGGTDTQYFGPGTRLTVL.

V and J are TRBV24-1 and TRBJ2-3, with 8 bases fitting TRBD2. The CDR3 extends over 16 amino acids. In germline, CDR1 is KGHDR, CDR2 SFDVKD. Trimming at V came to 4 bases and at J to 5 bases, leaving 10 bases not matched to a gene. CDR3 nucleotides: TGTGCCACCAGTGACCGAAGCGGGAGAGCCGGAGATACGCAGTATTTT. As protein: CATSDRSGRAGDTQYF.

The rearrangement uses TRBV29-1 and TRBJ2-2, with D perhaps matching TRBD1 (6 bases). This CDR3 region has 14 residues. From germline, CDR1 is SQVTM and CDR2 ANQGSEA. Trimming took 7 bases from V and 6 from J, leaving 18 bases between them. The CDR3 coding sequence is TGCAGCGGTAGTACAGGGTTGGTACCCGGGGAGCTGTTTTTT. This translates into CSGSTGLVPGELFF.

The V gene is TRBV7-2, the J gene TRBJ2-7; weak D call: TRBD1 (6 bases). The germline gives CDR1 SGHTA, CDR2 FQGNSA. V lost 5 bases and J lost 0, with 14 bases in between. CDR3 size: 15 residues. In nucleotides, the CDR3 is TGTGCCAGCAGCCTCCAGGGGACGAGCTCCTACGAGCAGTACGTC. Residues: CASSLQGTSSYEQYV.

The J gene is TRBJ2-7, the V gene TRBV6-2 or TRBV6-3; tentatively, D is TRBD2 (6 bases). V lost 2 bases and J lost 2, with 10 bases in between. The CDR3 covers 14 residues. The germline gives CDR1 MNHEY, CDR2 SVGEGT. The chain's CDR3 is CASSYGSGPYEQYF. In DNA, the CDR3 is TGTGCCAGCAGTTACGGGAGCGGGCCCTACGAGCAGTACTTC.

This clone appeared a few times. The CDR3 nucleotides are TGTGCCAGCAGTACACCGGGACAGGGATGGAATCAGCCCCAGCATTTT. This codes for CASSTPGQGWNQPQHF. This chain uses TRBV2 with TRBJ1-5, with 9 bases aligning to TRBD1. V lost 5 bases, J lost 4 bases, and 9 bases stayed unmatched. Germline CDR1 reads SNHLY; CDR2 reads FYNNEI. The length of the CDR3 is 16 residues.

The V gene is TRBV21-1, the J gene TRBJ1-5. TRBV21-1 is assigned pseudogene status. CDR3 size: 19 residues. As DNA, the CDR3 is TGTGCCAGCAGCAAAGTCGGACGGGATCACCGCCGAGGGAATCAGCCCCAGCATTTT. This gives the protein CASSKVGRDHRRGNQPQHF.

V and J are TRBV18 and TRBJ2-2, with a weak D call TRBD2 (5 bases). Germline V CDR1 and CDR2: KGHSH, LQKENI. V was shortened by 2 bases and J by 6 bases, with 13 bases between the two germline ends. This CDR3 is built from 15 residues. The CDR3 loop is CASSPESRGAGELFF. CDR3 coding DNA: TGTGCCAGCTCACCAGAGAGTCGGGGAGCCGGGGAGCTGTTTTTT. The full variable domain, in which reference TRBV18 and TRBJ2-2 provide the parts outside the CDR3, is NAGVMQNPRHLVRRRGQEARLRCSPMKGHSHVYWYRQLPEEGLKFMVYLQKENIIDESGMPKERFSAEFPKEGPSILRIQQVVRGDSAAYFCASSPESRGAGELFFGEGSRLTVL.